Listed below are T cell receptor beta chains from one sample, sequenced in a study of PD-L1 blockade in urothelial cancer. TCRdb's table, derived via immunoSEQ multiplex PCR, lists solely in-frame clones and lacks some. The data show some 63,000 clones, with about four fifths seen just once and around 5.7% held by the top ten. The specimen was PBMCs, collected around atezolizumab (anti-PD-L1) treatment. The receptors originated from a man aged 65-85 years with urothelial cancer. The CDR3 runs from the conserved cysteine through the conserved F or W. D genes are given only for firm matches. Only some rows state a clone size, as once, few, many or a class for expanded clones.

j_call clone_size v_call d_call cdr3_nt cdr3_aa
TRBJ1-3 - TRBV19 TRBD1 TGTGCCAGTAGTATAGTGAAAGGGGGCGGTGGAAACACCATATATTTT CASSIVKGGGGNTIYF
TRBJ2-7 - TRBV4-1 TRBD2 TGCGCCAGCAGCCTATCGGGGGGTGGCGGGCACGAGCAGTACTTC CASSLSGGGGHEQYF
TRBJ2-7 - TRBV18 - TGTGCCAGCTCACCACGTCTGGGGGCGAGCTCCTACGAGCAGTACTTC CASSPRLGASSYEQYF
TRBJ2-7 - TRBV5-6 - TGTGCCAGCACGCAGGGCTACGAGCAGTACTTC CASTQGYEQYF
TRBJ1-1 - TRBV9 - TGTGCCAGCAGCGTAGTGGGGGCCTCGGGAACTGAAGCTTTCTTT CASSVVGASGTEAFF
TRBJ1-5 few TRBV6-5 - TGTCAAGTATTCGAGGGGCCCCAGCATTTT CQVFEGPQHF
TRBJ1-2 - TRBV9 - TGTGCCAGCAGCGTAGGCGGCCGAAACTATGGCTACACCTTC CASSVGGRNYGYTF
TRBJ1-6 - TRBV6-1 TRBD1 TGTGCCAGCAGTGATGACAGGGTGGTATCTTCACCCCTCCACTTT CASSDDRVVSSPLHF
TRBJ2-7 - TRBV27 TRBD2 TGTGCCAGCAGAATGACTAGCGGGAGAAACGAGCAGTACTTC CASRMTSGRNEQYF
TRBJ1-5 few TRBV29-1 - TGCAGCGTTGGGGTCCCAGGGAGCAATCAGCCCCAGCATTTT CSVGVPGSNQPQHF
TRBJ2-2 - TRBV5-1 - TGCGCCAGCAGCATCTTCGGGTCAGTAAACACCGGGGAGCTGTTTTTT CASSIFGSVNTGELFF
TRBJ1-1 few TRBV4-2 TRBD1 TGTGCCAGCAGCCAGCCCCGGGACAGGGATTCTGAAGCTTTCTTT CASSQPRDRDSEAFF
TRBJ2-5 - TRBV2 - TGTGCCAGCGCGGGGGCCCAAGAGACCCAGTACTTC CASAGAQETQYF
TRBJ1-1 - TRBV5-4 TRBD1 TGTGCCAGCAGCTTGGCCCTAGGGACAGGGGGCGCGAACACTGAAGCTTTCTTT CASSLALGTGGANTEAFF
TRBJ2-5 - TRBV19 TRBD2 TGTGCCAGTAGTATACTAGGAGCGGGGTCCTCTCAAGAGACCCAGTACTTC CASSILGAGSSQETQYF
TRBJ2-3 - TRBV14 - TGTGCCAGCAGCCGCGGAGGACTCGCGCGCACAGATACGCAGTATTTT CASSRGGLARTDTQYF
TRBJ2-7 - TRBV5-1 - TGCGCCAGCAGCTTGGGAGTAGAGCCGTACGAGCAGTACTTC CASSLGVEPYEQYF